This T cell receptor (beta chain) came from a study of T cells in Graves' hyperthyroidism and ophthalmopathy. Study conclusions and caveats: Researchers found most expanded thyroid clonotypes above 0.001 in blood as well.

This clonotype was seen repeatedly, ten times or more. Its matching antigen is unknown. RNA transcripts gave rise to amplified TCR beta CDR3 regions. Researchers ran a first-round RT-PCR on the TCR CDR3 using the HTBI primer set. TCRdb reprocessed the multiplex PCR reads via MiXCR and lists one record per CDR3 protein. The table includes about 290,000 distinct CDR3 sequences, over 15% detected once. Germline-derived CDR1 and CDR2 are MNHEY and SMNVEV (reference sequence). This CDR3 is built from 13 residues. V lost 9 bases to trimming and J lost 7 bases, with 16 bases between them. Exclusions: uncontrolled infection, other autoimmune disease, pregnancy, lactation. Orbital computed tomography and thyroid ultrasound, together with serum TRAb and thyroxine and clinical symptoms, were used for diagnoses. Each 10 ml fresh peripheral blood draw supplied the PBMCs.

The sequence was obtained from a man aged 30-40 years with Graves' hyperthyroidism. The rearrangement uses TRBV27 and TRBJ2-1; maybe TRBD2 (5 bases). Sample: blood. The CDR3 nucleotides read TGTGCCAGTCGGCTCCGGGGTTATAATGAGCAGTTCTTC. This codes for CASRLRGYNEQFF.